This TCR beta chain was documented in a study of CD8+ T cells in alopecia areata. The investigators collected lesional scalp punch biopsies and peripheral blood from alopecia areata patients. The authors sorted CD4+ and CD8+ T cells from PBMCs. Trimming at V came to 3 bases and at J to 4 bases, leaving 6 bases not matched to a gene. The germline gives CDR1 MGHRA, CDR2 YSYEKL. The CDR3 sequence is 16 residues long. Following RNA extraction, reverse transcription yielded cDNA that acted as the sequencing template. Profiling relied on immunoSEQ multiplex PCR, and the TCRdb table lists in-frame clones only, not all of them. The sample comprises 65,000 to 100,000 clones, roughly half of which are singletons, and approximately 5.7% rests with the top ten. As regards this clone: The antigen is unknown.

Points from the study as a whole: Scalp lesions, especially in alopecia totalis/universalis, had higher clonality than normal scalp.

Sequenced: NKG2D-high CD8+ T cells sorted from blood. This TCR derives from a human donor with alopecia areata. The J gene is TRBJ2-2, the V gene TRBV4-1; 9 bases map to TRBD1. The CDR3 sequence is CASSQIVGQGTGELFF. Written as DNA, the CDR3 is TGCGCCAGCAGCCAGATTGTGGGACAGGGCACCGGGGAGCTGTTTTTT.